These 26 T cell receptor beta chains were all obtained from the same sample, sequenced in a study of control samples from healthy donors and cancer patients. TCRdb's table, derived via immunoSEQ multiplex PCR, lists solely in-frame clones and lacks some. The table has 190,000 or so clones, 85% to 95% seen once. The specimen was blood. The receptor source for this set is a young man in good health.

This clone occurred once. This chain connects TRBV14 to TRBJ1-1, with 8 bases lining up with TRBD1. The germline CDR1 and CDR2 sequences are SGHDN and FVKESK. This CDR3 comprises 16 residues. V was pared by 4 bases and J by 3 bases, with 10 bases of the junction left unmatched. CDR3: CASSLGQGGWDTEAFF. The DNA for the CDR3 is TGTGCCAGCAGCCTCGGACAGGGAGGTTGGGACACTGAAGCTTTCTTT.

This rearrangement joins TRBV10-3 to TRBJ2-7; TRBD1 aligns across 7 bases. V shed 10 bases, J shed 3 bases, and the junction held 9 bases outside the gene matches. CDR3 length: 13 residues. Per the germline V gene, CDR1 is ENHRY and CDR2 is SYGVKD. CDR3 in amino acids: CASRDRIFYEQYF. In DNA form, the CDR3 reads TGTGCCAGCCGGGACAGAATTTTCTACGAGCAGTACTTC.

The V call is TRBV19, the J call TRBJ1-4, with unresolved D. The CDR3 covers 11 residues. The V and J ends lost 3 bases and 8 bases respectively, with 4 bases between them. CDR1 LNHDA and CDR2 SQIVND come from the germline V gene (reference sequence). CDR3 sequence: CASSMREKLFF. The CDR3 nucleotides read TGTGCCAGTAGTATGAGAGAAAAACTGTTTTTT.

The chain couples TRBV28 to TRBJ1-1; TRBD1 matches 7 bases. V dropped 4 bases and J dropped 2; count of bases not matched to a gene: 7. The CDR3 runs to 15 residues. Germline lookup yields CDR1 MDHEN and CDR2 SYDVKM. As DNA, the CDR3 is TGTGCCAGCAGTTCCAAGGGACAGCCAAACACTGAAGCTTTCTTT. It codes for CASSSKGQPNTEAFF.

The chain has TRBV29-1 and TRBJ2-6, with D hard to call. There are 16 residues in the CDR3. Germline CDR1 reads SQVTM; CDR2 reads ANQGSEA. Trimming took off 4 bases at V and 1 base at J, with 14 bases between the two ends. CDR3 protein: CSVVDASRSGANVLTF. The CDR3 DNA reads TGCAGCGTTGTAGACGCGTCGAGGTCTGGGGCCAACGTCCTGACTTTC.

The V and J genes are TRBV5-1 and TRBJ1-2; the D gene is possibly TRBD1 (6 bases). Trimming stripped 4 bases from V and 8 bases from J, with 24 bases between. In germline, CDR1 is SGHRS, CDR2 YFSETQ. The CDR3 length is 16 residues. DNA of the CDR3: TGCGCCAGCAGCCGGACTAGGAGCTATCAACAGGGCGGCTACACCTTC. Translation: CASSRTRSYQQGGYTF.

The rearrangement uses TRBV3-1 (or the pseudogene TRBV3-2) and TRBJ1-2; D not resolved. V shed 0 bases and J shed 0 bases, with 5 bases lying between them. Germline assignment: CDR1 LGHDT and CDR2 YNNKEL (reference sequence). The CDR3 is 14 residues long. Here the CDR3 DNA reads TGTGCCAGCAGCCAAGATCTAGCTAACTATGGCTACACCTTC. Amino acids: CASSQDLANYGYTF.

This clone appeared a single time. This chain connects TRBV5-8 to TRBJ2-5; D possibly matches TRBD1 or TRBD2 (5 bases each). Between the trimmed V and J ends, which lost 4 bases and 5 bases, there was a span of 18 bases. The germline V gene has CDR1 SGHTS and CDR2 YDEGEE. The CDR3 loop spans 15 amino acids. The CDR3 sequence is CASSPGPRPRETQYF. The DNA for the CDR3 is TGTGCCAGCAGCCCGGGACCGAGGCCCAGGGAGACCCAGTACTTC.

The chain links TRBV19 to TRBJ1-2, with unresolved D. CDR1 and CDR2 from the germline V gene are LNHDA and SQIVND (reference sequence). V was clipped by 3 bases and J by 5 bases, with 16 bases between them. CDR3 size: 15 residues. CDR3 in amino acids: CASSIDREVPYGYTF. CDR3 coding DNA: TGTGCCAGTAGTATCGACCGGGAGGTACCTTATGGCTACACCTTC.

This clone was seen only a few times. CDR3 protein: CASSSQATGELFF. The CDR3 bases are TGTGCCAGCAGCTCCCAGGCCACCGGGGAGCTGTTTTTT. The J gene is TRBJ2-2, the V gene TRBV7-8; D is unclear. V was pared by 4 bases and J by 4 bases, with 7 bases between. The CDR3 contains 13 residues. The germline CDR1 and CDR2 sequences are SGHVS and FQNEAQ.

J is TRBJ1-3 and V is TRBV6-4, with D unclear. This CDR3 is built from 14 residues. Germline-derived CDR1 and CDR2 are MRHNA and SNTAGT. Trimming stripped 11 bases from V and 2 bases from J, with 16 bases between. CDR3 region: CAYRWSKTGNTIYF. The DNA for the CDR3 is TGTGCCTATCGGTGGTCGAAAACTGGAAACACCATATATTTT.

This clone has just a few counts. The V call is TRBV12-5, the J call TRBJ2-2, with 15 bases identical to TRBD2. Trimming cost V 1 base and J 1 base; bases outside gene matches: 4. The CDR3 sequence is 19 residues long. Germline V lookup: CDR1 LGHNT, CDR2 FRNRAP. The CDR3 loop reads CASGLGKGLAGGNTGELFF. In DNA, the CDR3 is TGTGCTAGTGGTTTGGGAAAGGGACTAGCGGGGGGGAACACCGGGGAGCTGTTTTTT.

The chain employs TRBV12-3 or TRBV12-4 and TRBJ1-1; 8 positions match TRBD1. This CDR3 has 13 amino acids. Trimming cost V 7 bases and J 5 bases; bases outside gene matches: 6. The CDR3 DNA follows: TGTGCCAGCACCCAGGGACAGGTGACTGAAGCTTTCTTT. This encodes CASTQGQVTEAFF.

The V gene is TRBV5-1, the J gene TRBJ1-1; 9 bases align to TRBD1. Germline lookup yields CDR1 SGHRS and CDR2 YFSETQ. Trimming took 2 bases from V and 6 from J; bases not matched to a gene: 11. This CDR3 contains 16 residues. DNA for the CDR3: TGCGCCAGCAGCTTATGGACAGGGGACCTTCGGGCTGAAGCTTTCTTT. Its protein product is CASSLWTGDLRAEAFF. Full variable domain (rest looked up from reference TRBV5-1 and TRBJ1-1): KAGVTQTPRYLIKTRGQQVTLSCSPISGHRSVSWYQQTPGQGLQFLFEYFSETQRNKGNFPGRFSGRQFSNSRSEMNVSTLELGDSALYLCASSLWTGDLRAEAFFGQGTRLTVV.

The rearrangement links TRBV25-1 to TRBJ1-4; perhaps TRBD1 as D (5 bases). Looked up from germline, CDR1 is MGHDK and CDR2 is SYGVNS. CDR3 size: 16 residues. The germline V and J ends were trimmed by 2 bases and 8 bases, with 18 bases remaining between them. CDR3 coding DNA: TGTGCCAGCAGTGAACGCGGGGGTCCTCGTGGGGAAAAACTGTTTTTT. It is translated as CASSERGGPRGEKLFF.

The chain carries TRBV5-4 and TRBJ2-5, with TRBD1 matching 11 bases. Germline assignment: CDR1 SGHNT and CDR2 YYREEE (reference sequence). The V and J ends lost 0 bases and 6 bases, in that order; junction bases with no gene match: 4. The CDR3 contains 15 residues. The CDR3 sequence is CASSLEGTGGQTQYF. The CDR3 DNA sequence: TGTGCCAGCAGCTTGGAAGGGACAGGGGGACAGACCCAGTACTTC. The entire variable domain, with the rest obtained from reference TRBV5-4 and TRBJ2-5, is as follows: ETGVTQSPTHLIKTRGQQVTLRCSSQSGHNTVSWYQQALGQGPQFIFQYYREEENGRGNFPPRFSGLQFPNYSSELNVNALELDDSALYLCASSLEGTGGQTQYFGPGTRLLVL.

The chain links TRBV6-4 to TRBJ2-3; 7 bases agree with TRBD2. The ends lost 8 bases at V and 6 bases at J; junction bases unmatched: 11. Germline CDR1 reads MRHNA; CDR2 reads SNTAGT. The CDR3 length is 14 residues. The CDR3 spells CASSGGVDGDTQYF. The CDR3 region has the DNA TGTGCCAGCTCGGGGGGAGTCGATGGGGATACGCAGTATTTT.

Of note for this clone: This CDR3 is also generated by other DNA sequences in the sample. The V call is TRBV2, the J call TRBJ1-1; TRBD1 might be the D (6 bases). Trimming took 2 bases from V and 0 from J, leaving 7 bases between them. Germline V gene sequence: CDR1 SNHLY, CDR2 FYNNEI. The CDR3 extends over 14 amino acids. The CDR3 sequence is CASSETGLNTEAFF. CDR3 in DNA: TGTGCCAGCAGTGAAACAGGGCTGAACACTGAAGCTTTCTTT. Full variable domain (outside the CDR3, taken from reference TRBV2 and TRBJ1-1): EPEVTQTPSHQVTQMGQEVILRCVPISNHLYFYWYRQILGQKVEFLVSFYNNEISEKSEIFDDQFSVERPDGSNFTLKIRSTKLEDSAMYFCASSETGLNTEAFFGQGTRLTVV.

The chain links TRBV25-1 to TRBJ1-2; 11 nucleotides match TRBD1. This CDR3 has 15 amino acids. J gave up 8 bases and V 4 bases, and 9 bases lay outside the gene matches. Per germline, CDR1 MGHDK and CDR2 SYGVNS. The chain's CDR3 is CASSVAGTGGIGYTF. The CDR3 DNA sequence: TGTGCCAGCAGTGTCGCCGGGACAGGGGGTATCGGCTACACCTTC.

V and J are TRBV3-1 (or the pseudogene TRBV3-2) and TRBJ2-7, with D perhaps matching TRBD1 (6 bases). This CDR3 spans 15 amino acids. Deletions cut 3 bases from V and 4 bases from J, with 16 bases between. The germline V gene encodes CDR1 LGHDT and CDR2 YNNKEL (reference sequence). DNA for the CDR3: TGTGCCAGCAGCCAGACTTGGACAGCGATGTACGAGCAGTACTTC. Protein product: CASSQTWTAMYEQYF.

The genes are TRBV10-3 and TRBJ1-5; no clear D. The CDR3 is 14 residues long. The germline V gene encodes CDR1 ENHRY and CDR2 SYGVKD. V was clipped by 6 bases and J by 0 bases, with 9 bases between them. The CDR3 sequence: CAIREGLSNQPQHF. The CDR3 DNA follows: TGTGCCATCAGAGAAGGTCTTAGCAATCAGCCCCAGCATTTT.

V gene TRBV6-5 combines with J gene TRBJ1-6, with 10 nucleotides matching TRBD1. V lost 6 bases and J lost 7; bases outside the gene matches: 6. The CDR3 consists of 15 residues. Germline CDR1 is MNHEY and CDR2 is SVGAGI. CDR3 residues: CASSQRDRGNSPLHF. For the CDR3, the DNA is TGTGCCAGCAGCCAACGGGACAGGGGAAATTCACCCCTCCACTTT.

CDR3 in DNA: TGTGCCAGCAGTTACCAGGGCACTTTAAACTATGGCTACACCTTC. Its protein product is CASSYQGTLNYGYTF. This chain joins TRBV6-5 and TRBJ1-2, with a possible D match to TRBD1 (5 bases). CDR1 and CDR2 from the germline V gene are MNHEY and SVGAGI. The CDR3 length is 15 residues. Trimming cost V 2 bases and J 2 bases, with 12 bases left between them.

The chain combines TRBV6-1 with TRBJ2-3, with D unresolved. There are 17 residues in the CDR3. Germline assignment: CDR1 MNHNS and CDR2 SASEGT. Deletions cut 3 bases from V and 3 bases from J, with 19 bases between. CDR3 protein: CASSDDTVPLRTDTQYF. In DNA form, the CDR3 reads TGTGCCAGCAGTGACGATACGGTACCCTTACGGACAGATACGCAGTATTTT.

CDR3 amino acids: CASSESGHVSYEQYF. The DNA of the CDR3 is TGCGCCAGCAGCGAGAGCGGCCATGTCTCCTACGAGCAGTACTTC. V is TRBV4-1 and J is TRBJ2-7, with a weak D call TRBD2 (5 bases). Germline-derived CDR1 and CDR2 are MGHRA and YSYEKL. V gave up 5 bases and J gave up 0 bases, with 14 bases separating them. CDR3 length: 15 residues.

V gene TRBV28 combines with J gene TRBJ1-3, with unresolved D. Looked up from germline, CDR1 is MDHEN and CDR2 is SYDVKM. The CDR3 loop spans 14 amino acids. V was pared by 1 base and J by 2 bases, with 6 bases between. The DNA of the CDR3 is TGTGCCAGCAGTTTATTTGGGGCTGGAAACACCATATATTTT. Its protein is CASSLFGAGNTIYF.